Presented here are 18 T cell receptor beta chains from one specimen sequenced in a study of blood T cell repertoires in COVID-19. Generated by immunoSEQ multiplex PCR, the TCRdb table keeps only in-frame clones and is missing some. Seen here are about 170,000 clones, roughly 80% observed once, and the top ten hold roughly 8.1%. The specimen sequenced was peripheral blood. These receptors all come from a woman of 80 years or more with COVID-19, enrolled during active disease.

The V call is TRBV27, the J call TRBJ1-2, with 11 bases that match TRBD1. V lost 5 bases to trimming and J lost 6 bases; unmatched junction nucleotides: 2. Germline V CDR1 and CDR2: MNHEY, SMNVEV (reference sequence). The CDR3 loop spans 13 amino acids. CDR3 nucleotides: TGTGCCAGCAGTCCGGACAGGGGGCATGGCTACACCTTC. This encodes CASSPDRGHGYTF.

V gene TRBV7-8 combines with J gene TRBJ2-3; 9 bases fit TRBD2. Germline V lookup: CDR1 SGHVS, CDR2 FQNEAQ. The V and J ends lost 0 bases and 5 bases, in that order; junction bases with no gene match: 6. This CDR3 is 16 amino acids long. This CDR3 reads CASSLAPRLAEDTQYF. As DNA, the CDR3 is TGTGCCAGCAGCTTAGCGCCCAGACTAGCGGAAGATACGCAGTATTTT.

This chain joins TRBV27 and TRBJ2-3, with unresolved D. Trimming shortened V by 5 bases and J by 2 bases, and 8 bases separated the two germline ends. Germline loops: CDR1 MNHEY, CDR2 SMNVEV (reference sequence). This CDR3 is built from 13 residues. CDR3 region: CASSGPLTDTQYF. CDR3 nucleotide sequence: TGTGCCAGCAGTGGGCCCCTCACAGATACGCAGTATTTT.

The chain is built from TRBV5-6 and TRBJ2-1; 7 bases align to TRBD2. This CDR3 contains 15 residues. After removal of 2 bases from V and 4 bases from J, the junction contained 6 bases not matched to a gene. Germline assignment: CDR1 SGHDT and CDR2 YYEEEE. CDR3 amino acids: CASSFRLAAYNEQFF. The CDR3 bases are TGTGCCAGCAGCTTTAGGCTAGCGGCTTACAATGAGCAGTTCTTC.

The chain carries TRBV4-1 and TRBJ2-5, with TRBD1 matching over 11 bases. This CDR3 is 16 amino acids long. The germline CDR1 and CDR2 sequences are MGHRA and YSYEKL. The V gene end was trimmed by 2 bases and the J gene end by 5 bases; junction bases not matched to a gene: 7. The CDR3: CASSQQGQGVRETQYF. CDR3 sequence (DNA): TGCGCCAGCAGCCAACAGGGACAGGGGGTCAGGGAGACCCAGTACTTC.

This clone was counted between two and nine times. The V gene is TRBV6-5, the J gene TRBJ1-4; 7 positions match TRBD1. Germline V lookup: CDR1 MNHEY, CDR2 SVGAGI. This CDR3 contains 15 residues. V gave up 4 bases and J gave up 8 bases; unmatched junction bases: 10. This chain's CDR3 is CASSSRDSFGEKLFF. The CDR3 DNA reads TGTGCCAGCAGTTCCCGGGACAGTTTTGGGGAAAAACTGTTTTTT.

This sequence joins TRBV7-3 and TRBJ2-5; possible D gene TRBD2, 5 bases. The CDR3 has 12 residues. Trimming took off 5 bases at V and 7 bases at J, with 11 bases between the two ends. Germline CDR1 and CDR2: SGHTA and FQGTGA. The CDR3 region is CASSGREGTQYF. Written as DNA, the CDR3 is TGTGCCAGCAGCGGCCGAGAGGGGACCCAGTACTTC.

The chain couples TRBV19 to TRBJ2-7, with a weak D call TRBD2 (6 bases). The CDR3 runs 11 residues. Between the trimmed V and J ends, which lost 7 bases and 5 bases, there was a span of 9 bases. Germline V CDR1 and CDR2: LNHDA, SQIVND (reference sequence). The CDR3 loop reads CASTGGNEQYF. CDR3 nucleotide sequence: TGTGCCAGTACAGGAGGGAACGAGCAGTACTTC.

The J gene is TRBJ1-1, the V gene TRBV6-5, with TRBD1 as a possible D gene (5 bases). V gave up 10 bases and J gave up 6 bases, with 18 bases separating them. This CDR3 is built from 13 residues. Germline V gives CDR1 MNHEY, CDR2 SVGAGI. The DNA of the CDR3 is TGTGCCATCAGCAGCCAGGGAATGTCTGAAGCTTTCTTT. Translating it yields CAISSQGMSEAFF.

This clone was seen only once. This chain uses TRBV7-3 with TRBJ2-3; 7 bases line up with TRBD2. V was clipped by 2 bases and J by 2 bases; unmatched bases: 7. The germline V gene has CDR1 SGHTA and CDR2 FQGTGA. The CDR3 has 16 amino acids. CDR3 DNA sequence: TGTGCCAGCAGCTTAGGGTGGGAGGGCCTCACAGATACGCAGTATTTT. This translates into CASSLGWEGLTDTQYF.

The chain recombines TRBV19 with TRBJ1-1, with 8 nucleotides matching TRBD1. Germline assignment: CDR1 LNHDA and CDR2 SQIVND (reference sequence). Trimming took 4 bases from V and 5 from J; bases not matched to a gene: 6. The CDR3 totals 14 residues. For the CDR3, the DNA is TGTGCCAGTAGTAGCACAGGGGGGAGGACTGAAGCTTTCTTT. Its protein is CASSSTGGRTEAFF. The variable domain in full, with the rest retrieved from reference TRBV19 and TRBJ1-1, is DGGITQSPKYLFRKEGQNVTLSCEQNLNHDAMYWYRQDPGQGLRLIYYSQIVNDFQKGDIAEGYSVSREKKESFPLTVTSAQKNPTAFYLCASSSTGGRTEAFFGQGTRLTVV.

The J gene is TRBJ1-2, the V gene TRBV10-3; no clear D. Trimming cost V 4 bases and J 8 bases, with 14 bases left between them. The CDR3 is 13 residues long. The germline V gene encodes CDR1 ENHRY and CDR2 SYGVKD. In nucleotides, the CDR3 is TGTGCCATCAGTGCGGGTTGGTCGGAAGGCTACACCTTC. The encoded protein is CAISAGWSEGYTF.

The chain recombines TRBV7-3 with TRBJ2-6; possibly TRBD2 for D (6 bases). Germline loops: CDR1 SGHTA, CDR2 FQGTGA. V was pared by 5 bases and J by 0 bases, with 11 bases between. This CDR3 region has 16 residues. DNA of the CDR3: TGTGCCAGCAGCCGGGACGGGAGCTCTGGGGCCAACGTCCTGACTTTC. Protein sequence: CASSRDGSSGANVLTF.

The V and J genes are TRBV5-1 and TRBJ2-3, with 8 bases that match TRBD2. This CDR3 region has 16 residues. Trimming cost V 7 bases and J 0 bases; bases outside gene matches: 10. In germline, CDR1 is SGHRS, CDR2 YFSETQ. The CDR3 DNA is TGCGCCAGCGGACCCAGCGGGGGCGCGAGCACAGATACGCAGTATTTT. Translation gives CASGPSGGASTDTQYF.

The chain links TRBV6-2 or TRBV6-3 to TRBJ1-1; D not resolved. This CDR3 comprises 12 residues. Trimming stripped 0 bases from V and 7 bases from J, with 6 bases between. CDR1 and CDR2 from the germline V gene are MNHEY and SVGEGT. The CDR3 DNA follows: TGTGCCAGCAGTTACTCGAGCGTTGAAGCTTTCTTT. Translated: CASSYSSVEAFF.

The rearrangement uses TRBV5-1 and TRBJ2-3; TRBD2 aligns across 7 bases. The CDR3 runs to 16 residues. Germline loops: CDR1 SGHRS, CDR2 YFSETQ. The V segment lost 0 bases and the J segment 6 bases; nucleotides outside the gene matches: 10. The CDR3 coding sequence is TGCGCCAGCAGCTTGGGGGCCTCTAGCGGTCGGGATACGCAGTATTTT. This translates into CASSLGASSGRDTQYF.

The rearrangement joins TRBV9 to TRBJ2-5; a possible D gene is TRBD1 (5 bases). This CDR3 region has 15 residues. Per the germline V gene, CDR1 is SGDLS and CDR2 is YYNGEE. Trimming cost V 0 bases and J 5 bases, with 14 bases left between them. The CDR3 loop reads CASSVEVGAGETQYF. CDR3 bases: TGTGCCAGCAGCGTAGAGGTTGGGGCCGGGGAGACCCAGTACTTC.

In this sample, this clone turned up a few times. The chain couples TRBV9 to TRBJ1-6; D is ambiguous. The germline gives CDR1 SGDLS, CDR2 YYNGEE. The CDR3 contains 13 residues. V lost 0 bases, J lost 6 bases, and 4 bases lay in between. This chain's CDR3 is CASSVAFNSPLHF. CDR3 coding DNA: TGTGCCAGCAGCGTAGCTTTTAATTCACCCCTCCACTTT.